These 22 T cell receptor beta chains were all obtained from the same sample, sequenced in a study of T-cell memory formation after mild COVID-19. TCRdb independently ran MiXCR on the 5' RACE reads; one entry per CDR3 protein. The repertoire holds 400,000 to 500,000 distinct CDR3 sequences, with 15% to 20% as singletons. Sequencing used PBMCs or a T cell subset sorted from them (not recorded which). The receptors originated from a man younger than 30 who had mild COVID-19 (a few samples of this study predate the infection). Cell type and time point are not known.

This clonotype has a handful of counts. CDR3 in DNA: TGTGCCAGCTCAACTCAGCCGGATACGCAGTATTTT. This sequence encodes CASSTQPDTQYF. The gene calls are TRBV10-3 and TRBJ2-3; D remains unclear. The ends were cut back, 10 bases at V and 6 bases at J, with 14 bases in the middle. Germline CDR1 is ENHRY and CDR2 is SYGVKD. The CDR3 loop spans 12 amino acids.

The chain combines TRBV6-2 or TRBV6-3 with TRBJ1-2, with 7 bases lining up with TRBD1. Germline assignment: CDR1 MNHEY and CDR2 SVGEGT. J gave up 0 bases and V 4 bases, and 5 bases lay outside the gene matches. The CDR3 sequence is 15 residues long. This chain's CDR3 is CASSSPTGSNYGYTF. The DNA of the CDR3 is TGTGCCAGCAGTTCTCCGACAGGGTCTAACTATGGCTACACCTTC.

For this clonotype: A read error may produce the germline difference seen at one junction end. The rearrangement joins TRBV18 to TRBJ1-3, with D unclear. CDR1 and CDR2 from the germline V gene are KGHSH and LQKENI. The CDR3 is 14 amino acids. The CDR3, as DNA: TGTGACAGCTCACCTAGAAGGGATGGAAACACCATATATTTT. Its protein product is CDSSPRRDGNTIYF.

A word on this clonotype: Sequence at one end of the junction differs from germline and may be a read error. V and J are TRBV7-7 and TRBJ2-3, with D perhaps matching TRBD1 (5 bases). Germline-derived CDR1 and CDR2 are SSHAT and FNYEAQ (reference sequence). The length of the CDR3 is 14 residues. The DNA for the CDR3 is TGTGCTAGCAGCCCTTACGGACACACAGATACGCAGTATTTT. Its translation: CASSPYGHTDTQYF.

The CDR3 sequence is CASRSQENTEAFF. The CDR3 nucleotides are TGTGCCAGCAGGTCACAGGAAAACACTGAAGCTTTCTTT. The chain joins TRBV2 to TRBJ1-1; tentatively, D is TRBD1 (5 bases). Germline V gene sequence: CDR1 SNHLY, CDR2 FYNNEI. The CDR3 covers 13 residues. V lost 6 bases to trimming and J lost 2 bases, with 10 bases between them.

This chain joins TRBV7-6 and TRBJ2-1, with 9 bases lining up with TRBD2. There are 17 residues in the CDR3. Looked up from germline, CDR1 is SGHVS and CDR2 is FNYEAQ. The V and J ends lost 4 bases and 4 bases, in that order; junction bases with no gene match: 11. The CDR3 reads CASSSSAGGPGYNEQFF. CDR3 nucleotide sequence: TGTGCCAGCAGCTCTAGTGCGGGGGGGCCAGGATACAATGAGCAGTTCTTC.

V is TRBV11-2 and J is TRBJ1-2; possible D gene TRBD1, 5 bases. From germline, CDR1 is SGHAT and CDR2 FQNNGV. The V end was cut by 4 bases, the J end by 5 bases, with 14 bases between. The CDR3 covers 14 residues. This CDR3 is CASSSGRPIYGYTF. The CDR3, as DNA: TGTGCCAGCAGCTCGGGACGGCCAATATATGGCTACACCTTC.

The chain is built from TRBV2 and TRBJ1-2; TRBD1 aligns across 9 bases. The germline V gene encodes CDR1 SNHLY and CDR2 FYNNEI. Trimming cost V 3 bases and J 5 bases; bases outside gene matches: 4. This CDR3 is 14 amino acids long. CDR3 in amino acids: CASSDSTGGYGYTF. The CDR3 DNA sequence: TGTGCCAGCAGTGATTCGACAGGGGGGTATGGCTACACCTTC.

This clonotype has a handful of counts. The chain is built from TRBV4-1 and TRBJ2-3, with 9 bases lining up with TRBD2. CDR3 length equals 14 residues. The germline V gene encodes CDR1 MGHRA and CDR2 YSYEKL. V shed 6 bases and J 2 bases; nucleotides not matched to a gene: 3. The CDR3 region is CASSRLADTDTQYF. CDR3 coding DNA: TGCGCCAGCAGTAGACTAGCGGACACAGATACGCAGTATTTT.

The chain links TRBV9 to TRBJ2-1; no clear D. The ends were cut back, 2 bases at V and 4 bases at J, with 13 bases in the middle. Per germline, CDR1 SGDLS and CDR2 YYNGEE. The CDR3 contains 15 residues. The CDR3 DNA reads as TGTGCCAGCAGCGTGGGCAGTGTACTTTACAATGAGCAGTTCTTC. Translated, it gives CASSVGSVLYNEQFF. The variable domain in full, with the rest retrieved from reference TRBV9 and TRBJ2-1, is DSGVTQTPKHLITATGQRVTLRCSPRSGDLSVYWYQQSLDQGLQFLIQYYNGEERAKGNILERFSAQQFPDLHSELNLSSLELGDSALYFCASSVGSVLYNEQFFGPGTRLTVL.

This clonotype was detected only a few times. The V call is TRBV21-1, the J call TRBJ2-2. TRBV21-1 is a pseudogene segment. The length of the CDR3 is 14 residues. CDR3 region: CASIGKKRTGELFF. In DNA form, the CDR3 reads TGTGCCAGCATAGGAAAGAAGAGGACCGGGGAGCTGTTTTTT.

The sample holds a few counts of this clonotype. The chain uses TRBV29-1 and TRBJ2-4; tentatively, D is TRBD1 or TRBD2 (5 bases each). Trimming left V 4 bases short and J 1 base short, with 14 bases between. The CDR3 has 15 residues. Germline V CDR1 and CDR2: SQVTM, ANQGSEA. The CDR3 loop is CSVGGEGMAKNIQYF. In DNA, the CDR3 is TGCAGCGTTGGAGGAGAGGGGATGGCCAAAAACATTCAGTACTTC.

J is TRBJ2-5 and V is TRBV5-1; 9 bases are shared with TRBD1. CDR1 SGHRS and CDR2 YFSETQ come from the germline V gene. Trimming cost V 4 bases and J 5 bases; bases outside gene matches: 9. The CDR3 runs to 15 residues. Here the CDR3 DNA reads TGCGCCAGCAGCCTAAGGGACAGGGATAGGGAGACCCAGTACTTC. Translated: CASSLRDRDRETQYF. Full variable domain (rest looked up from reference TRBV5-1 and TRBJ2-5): KAGVTQTPRYLIKTRGQQVTLSCSPISGHRSVSWYQQTPGQGLQFLFEYFSETQRNKGNFPGRFSGRQFSNSRSEMNVSTLELGDSALYLCASSLRDRDRETQYFGPGTRLLVL.

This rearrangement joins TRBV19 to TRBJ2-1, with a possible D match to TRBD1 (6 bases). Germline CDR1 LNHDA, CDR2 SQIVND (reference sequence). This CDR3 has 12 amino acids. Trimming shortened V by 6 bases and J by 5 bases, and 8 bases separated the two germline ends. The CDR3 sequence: CASRRTDNEQFF. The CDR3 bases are TGTGCCAGTAGGAGGACAGACAATGAGCAGTTCTTC.

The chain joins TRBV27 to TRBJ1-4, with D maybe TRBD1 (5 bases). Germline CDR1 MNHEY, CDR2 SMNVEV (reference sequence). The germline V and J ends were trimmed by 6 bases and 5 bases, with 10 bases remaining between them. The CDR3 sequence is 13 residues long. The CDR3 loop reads CASSIWGNEKLFF. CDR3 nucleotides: TGTGCCAGCAGCATTTGGGGGAATGAAAAACTGTTTTTT.

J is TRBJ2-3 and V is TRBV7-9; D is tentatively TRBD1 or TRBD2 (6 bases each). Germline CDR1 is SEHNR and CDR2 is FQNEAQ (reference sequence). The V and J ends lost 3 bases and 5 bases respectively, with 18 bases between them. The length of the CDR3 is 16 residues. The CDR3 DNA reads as TGTGCCAGCAGCTTGGGGGCGGGGATCACGCGAGATACGCAGTATTTT. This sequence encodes CASSLGAGITRDTQYF.

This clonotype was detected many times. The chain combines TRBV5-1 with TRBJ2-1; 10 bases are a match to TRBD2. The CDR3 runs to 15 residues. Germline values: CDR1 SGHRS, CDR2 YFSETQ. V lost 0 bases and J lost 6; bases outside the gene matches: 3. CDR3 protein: CASSLDLAGVNEQFF. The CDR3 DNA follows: TGCGCCAGCAGCTTGGATCTAGCGGGGGTCAATGAGCAGTTCTTC.

In DNA form, the CDR3 reads TGTGCCAGCAGGCTGACAGGGTTCGCCGGGGAGCTGTTTTTT. Its translation: CASRLTGFAGELFF. The V gene is TRBV6-2 or TRBV6-3, the J gene TRBJ2-2, with 7 nucleotides matching TRBD1. This CDR3 is 14 amino acids long. V trimming: 6 bases; J trimming: 6 bases; junction bases outside the gene matches: 7. Germline V CDR1 and CDR2: MNHEY, SVGEGT.

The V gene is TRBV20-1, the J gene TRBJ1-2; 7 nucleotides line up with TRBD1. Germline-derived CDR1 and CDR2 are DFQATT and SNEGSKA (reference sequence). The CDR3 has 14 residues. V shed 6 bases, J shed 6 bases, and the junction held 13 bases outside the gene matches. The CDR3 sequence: CSAHASGQSHGYTF. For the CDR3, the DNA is TGCAGTGCGCATGCCTCGGGACAGTCCCATGGCTACACCTTC.

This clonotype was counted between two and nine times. DNA of the CDR3: TGTGCCAGCAGTTTTGGCCAGGATGGACGCGAGCAGTACTTC. Translated, it gives CASSFGQDGREQYF. The chain couples TRBV27 to TRBJ2-7; D unclear. Germline V gene data show CDR1 as MNHEY and CDR2 as SMNVEV (reference sequence). The V end was cut by 3 bases, the J end by 6 bases, with 15 bases between. The CDR3 is 14 amino acids.

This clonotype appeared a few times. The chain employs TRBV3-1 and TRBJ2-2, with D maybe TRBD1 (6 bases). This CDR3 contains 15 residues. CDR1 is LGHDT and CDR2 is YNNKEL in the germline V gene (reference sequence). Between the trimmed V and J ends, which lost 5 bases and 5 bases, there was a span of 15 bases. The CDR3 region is CASSTGDMWTGELFF. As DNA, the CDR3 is TGTGCCAGCAGCACCGGGGACATGTGGACCGGGGAGCTGTTTTTT.

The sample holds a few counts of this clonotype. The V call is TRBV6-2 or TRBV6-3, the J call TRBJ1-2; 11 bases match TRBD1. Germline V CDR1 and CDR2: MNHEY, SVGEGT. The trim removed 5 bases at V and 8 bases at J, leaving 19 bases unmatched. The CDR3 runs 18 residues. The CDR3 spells CASSPLTGQGVTLRGYTF. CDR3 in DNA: TGTGCCAGCAGTCCCCTGACGGGACAGGGGGTAACGCTGAGAGGCTACACCTTC.